Below, 14 T cell receptor beta chains from the same sample are listed, as sequenced in a study of blood T cells in healthy people across ages (dated by TCRdb to about 2015). To prepare the library, 5' RACE was applied. Data came from an Illumina HiSeq 2500. A second PCR of 7 to 11 cycles was performed with a sample-barcoded 5' primer and a J-beta primer mix. Using fastp trimming at Q25 and MiXCR clonotype assembly, TCRdb reanalyzed the public sequencing data and kept in-frame beta chains. Rows are combined by CDR3 protein, so each entry shows the most common genes and DNA. The sample has more than 700,000 distinct CDR3 sequences on record, roughly 50% of them singletons. The ten most abundant clones make up about 38% of the sample. Sequenced sample: blood. The origin of the receptors is a man older than 75 in good health.

The table lists this clonotype with a few counts. The chain links TRBV12-3 or TRBV12-4 to TRBJ2-1; no reliable D call. Trimming stripped 6 bases from V and 5 bases from J, with 17 bases between. This CDR3 contains 15 residues. The CDR3 loop reads CASREASMTHNEQFF. The CDR3 DNA sequence: TGTGCCAGCAGGGAAGCTAGTATGACGCACAATGAGCAGTTCTTC.

The chain joins TRBV24-1 to TRBJ1-6; 8 positions agree with TRBD1. Looked up from germline, CDR1 is KGHDR and CDR2 is SFDVKD. The CDR3 has 14 residues. V gave up 7 bases and J gave up 5 bases; unmatched junction bases: 3. CDR3 sequence reads: CATRDRGNNSPLHF. The CDR3 coding sequence is TGTGCCACCAGAGACAGGGGAAATAATTCACCCCTCCACTTT.

This sequence joins TRBV6-2 or TRBV6-3 and TRBJ2-5; 9 bases are shared with TRBD1. Unmatched junction bases numbered 4, after V lost 0 bases and J lost 2 bases. Germline assignment: CDR1 MNHEY and CDR2 SVGEGT. The CDR3 covers 16 residues. The CDR3 loop is CASSYSGQGSQETQYF. CDR3 nucleotide sequence: TGTGCCAGCAGTTACTCGGGACAGGGTTCGCAAGAGACCCAGTACTTC.

In its sample, this clonotype was seen a few times. The rearrangement uses TRBV13 and TRBJ2-4, with 8 bases that match TRBD2. This CDR3 has 16 residues. V lost 4 bases and J lost 9; bases outside the gene matches: 14. Germline CDR1 and CDR2: PRHDT and FYEKMQ (reference sequence). The CDR3 nucleotides are TGTGCCAGCAGCTCCTTGGATGCTAGCGGGTGGGGCATTCAGTACTTC. Amino acid sequence: CASSSLDASGWGIQYF.

This clonotype was counted only a few times. The chain joins TRBV12-3 or TRBV12-4 to TRBJ2-1, with 14 bases that match TRBD2. The CDR3 spans 15 residues. Trimming cost V 6 bases and J 9 bases; bases outside gene matches: 7. CDR3 in amino acids: CASSPGLAGAFEQFF. In DNA, the CDR3 is TGTGCCAGCAGCCCGGGACTAGCGGGAGCTTTTGAGCAGTTCTTC.

J is TRBJ2-1 and V is TRBV15; possible D gene TRBD2, 5 bases. Trimming pared 3 bases from V and 6 bases from J, leaving 9 bases between. This CDR3 contains 13 residues. Germline-derived CDR1 and CDR2 are LNHNV and YYDKDF (reference sequence). CDR3 in amino acids: CATSSAEVNEQFF. The CDR3 DNA follows: TGTGCCACCAGCAGCGCGGAGGTCAATGAGCAGTTCTTC. Full variable domain (outside the CDR3, taken from reference TRBV15 and TRBJ2-1): DAMVIQNPRYQVTQFGKPVTLSCSQTLNHNVMYWYQQKSSQAPKLLFHYYDKDFNNEADTPDNFQSRRPNTSFCFLDIRSPGLGDTAMYLCATSSAEVNEQFFGPGTRLTVL.

J is TRBJ1-1 and V is TRBV7-2, with TRBD1 matching 8 bases. CDR3 length: 15 residues. The V gene's germline CDR1 is SGHTA and CDR2 FQGNSA. With 5 bases clipped from V and 6 bases from J, the junction kept 11 bases outside the gene matches. The CDR3 DNA follows: TGTGCCAGCAGCCCCTGGACAGGGAACCCCCCTGAAGCTTTCTTT. Its protein product is CASSPWTGNPPEAFF.

The chain couples TRBV7-3 to TRBJ2-2, with D uncertain. V lost 5 bases and J 8 bases, leaving 12 bases between the germline ends. This CDR3 region has 13 residues. Per germline, CDR1 SGHTA and CDR2 FQGTGA. The CDR3: CASSNLPPGELFF. DNA of the CDR3: TGTGCCAGCAGCAACCTTCCACCGGGGGAGCTGTTTTTT.

This clonotype was seen just once. The rearrangement links TRBV12-5 to TRBJ1-1; tentative D call: TRBD1 (6 bases). Germline V CDR1 and CDR2: LGHNT, FRNRAP. The CDR3 length is 16 residues. Deletions cut 6 bases from V and 0 bases from J, with 17 bases between. The CDR3 DNA reads as TGTGCTAGTGGACGAGGTGTGGGGGCCCTGAACACTGAAGCTTTCTTT. This codes for CASGRGVGALNTEAFF.

V and J are TRBV24-1 and TRBJ1-5; 8 bases agree with TRBD1. CDR1 and CDR2 (germline): KGHDR, SFDVKD. The CDR3 loop spans 15 amino acids. The J segment lost 6 bases and the V segment lost 4 bases, leaving 7 bases of the junction unmatched. CDR3 in DNA: TGTGCCACCAGTGAACCAGGACAGGGACTTCAGCCCCAGCATTTT. It codes for CATSEPGQGLQPQHF.

The CDR3 region is CSARPRQGPANYGYTF. The DNA for the CDR3 is TGCAGTGCTAGGCCGAGACAGGGACCCGCTAACTATGGCTACACCTTC. The V gene is TRBV20-1, the J gene TRBJ1-2, with 7 bases that match TRBD1. V was clipped by 3 bases and J by 0 bases; unmatched bases: 10. The V gene's germline CDR1 is DFQATT and CDR2 SNEGSKA (reference sequence). The CDR3 has 16 residues.

This clonotype was picked up a small number of times. The chain employs TRBV9 and TRBJ2-6; D remains unclear. Germline CDR1 is SGDLS and CDR2 is YYNGEE. With 3 bases removed from V and 5 bases from J, the gap between germline ends came to 6 bases. This CDR3 spans 13 amino acids. The CDR3 spells CASSGPRANVLTF. DNA of the CDR3: TGTGCCAGCAGCGGGCCGAGGGCCAACGTCCTGACTTTC.

J is TRBJ2-2 and V is TRBV27, with a tentative D call TRBD2 (6 bases). The CDR3 covers 13 residues. The germline V gene has CDR1 MNHEY and CDR2 SMNVEV (reference sequence). V was shortened by 3 bases and J by 7 bases, with 9 bases between the two germline ends. DNA of the CDR3: TGTGCCAGCAGTTTCTCGGGGGTCGGGGAGCTGTTTTTT. Its translation: CASSFSGVGELFF.

This clonotype was counted ten times or more. The chain uses TRBV24-1 and TRBJ2-2; D is tentatively TRBD1 or TRBD2 (5 bases each). CDR3 size: 17 residues. The V end lost 4 bases, the J end lost 9 bases, and 23 bases lay between the germline ends. Looked up from germline, CDR1 is KGHDR and CDR2 is SFDVKD. As DNA, the CDR3 is TGTGCCACCAGTGACCCATCCCCGGGACGGGCTTCCCGGGAGCTGTTTTTT. Translated: CATSDPSPGRASRELFF.